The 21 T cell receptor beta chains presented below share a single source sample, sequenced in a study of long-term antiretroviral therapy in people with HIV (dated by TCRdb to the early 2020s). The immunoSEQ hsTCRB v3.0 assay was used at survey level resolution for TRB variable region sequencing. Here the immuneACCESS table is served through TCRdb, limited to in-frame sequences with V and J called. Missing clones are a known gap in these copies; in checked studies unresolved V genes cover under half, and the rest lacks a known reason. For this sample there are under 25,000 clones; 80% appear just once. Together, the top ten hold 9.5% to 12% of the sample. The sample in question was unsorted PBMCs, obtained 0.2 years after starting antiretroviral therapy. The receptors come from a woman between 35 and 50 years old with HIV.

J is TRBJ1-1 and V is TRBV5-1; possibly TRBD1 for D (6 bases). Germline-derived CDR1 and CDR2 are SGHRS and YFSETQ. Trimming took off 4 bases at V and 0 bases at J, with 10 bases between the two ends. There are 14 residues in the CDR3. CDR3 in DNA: TGCGCCAGCAGCCCTGGACAGATGAACACTGAAGCTTTCTTT. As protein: CASSPGQMNTEAFF.

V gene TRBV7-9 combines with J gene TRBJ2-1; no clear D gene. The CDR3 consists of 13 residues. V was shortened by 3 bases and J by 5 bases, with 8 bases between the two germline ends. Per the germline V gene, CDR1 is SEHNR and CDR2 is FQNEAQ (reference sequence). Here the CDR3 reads CASSFSRDNEQFF. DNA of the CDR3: TGTGCCAGCAGCTTCTCTAGGGACAATGAGCAGTTCTTC.

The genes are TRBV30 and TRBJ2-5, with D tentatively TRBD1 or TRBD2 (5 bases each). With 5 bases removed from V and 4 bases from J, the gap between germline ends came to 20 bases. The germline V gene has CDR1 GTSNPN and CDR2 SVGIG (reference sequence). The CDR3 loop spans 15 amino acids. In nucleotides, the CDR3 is TGTGCCTGGGACCCCGGGACGTATCCCCGAGAGACCCAGTACTTC. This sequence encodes CAWDPGTYPRETQYF.

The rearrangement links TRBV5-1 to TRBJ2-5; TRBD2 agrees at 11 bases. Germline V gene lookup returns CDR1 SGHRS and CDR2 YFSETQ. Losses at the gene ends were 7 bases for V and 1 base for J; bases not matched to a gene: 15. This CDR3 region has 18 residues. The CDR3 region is CASQTGLAGGYPQETQYF. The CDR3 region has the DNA TGCGCCAGCCAAACCGGGCTAGCGGGGGGCTACCCCCAAGAGACCCAGTACTTC.

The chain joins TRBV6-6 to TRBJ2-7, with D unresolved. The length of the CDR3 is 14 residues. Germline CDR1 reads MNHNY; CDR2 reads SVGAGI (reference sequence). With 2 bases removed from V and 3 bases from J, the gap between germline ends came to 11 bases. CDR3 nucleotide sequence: TGTGCCAGCAGTTACCGCCCGGGCAGCTACGAGCAGTACTTC. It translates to CASSYRPGSYEQYF.

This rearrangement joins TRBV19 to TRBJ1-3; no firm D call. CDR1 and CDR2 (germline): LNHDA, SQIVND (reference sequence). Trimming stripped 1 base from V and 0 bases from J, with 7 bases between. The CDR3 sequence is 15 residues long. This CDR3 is CASSIVGYSGNTIYF. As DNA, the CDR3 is TGTGCCAGTAGTATAGTCGGCTACTCTGGAAACACCATATATTTT.

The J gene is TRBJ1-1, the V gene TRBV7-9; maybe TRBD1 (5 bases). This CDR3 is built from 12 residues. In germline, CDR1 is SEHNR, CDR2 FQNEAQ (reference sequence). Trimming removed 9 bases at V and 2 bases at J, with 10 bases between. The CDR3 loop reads CASGRGNTEAFF. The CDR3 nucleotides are TGTGCCAGTGGGAGGGGAAACACTGAAGCTTTCTTT. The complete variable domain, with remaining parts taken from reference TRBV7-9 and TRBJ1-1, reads DTGVSQNPRHKITKRGQNVTFRCDPISEHNRLYWYRQTLGQGPEFLTYFQNEAQLEKSRLLSDRFSAERPKGSFSTLEIQRTEQGDSAMYLCASGRGNTEAFFGQGTRLTVV.

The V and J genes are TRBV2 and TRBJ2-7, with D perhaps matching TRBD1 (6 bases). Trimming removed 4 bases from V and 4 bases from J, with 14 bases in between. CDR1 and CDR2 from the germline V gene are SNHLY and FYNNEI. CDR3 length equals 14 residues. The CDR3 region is CASSGDRQVYEQYF. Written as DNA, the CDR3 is TGTGCCAGCAGTGGGGATAGACAGGTATACGAGCAGTACTTC.

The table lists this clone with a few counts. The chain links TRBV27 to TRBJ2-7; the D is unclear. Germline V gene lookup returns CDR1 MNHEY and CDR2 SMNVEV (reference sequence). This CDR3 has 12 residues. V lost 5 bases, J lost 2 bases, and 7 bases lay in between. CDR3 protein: CASSPGAYEQYF. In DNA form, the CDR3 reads TGTGCCAGCAGTCCGGGCGCCTACGAGCAGTACTTC.

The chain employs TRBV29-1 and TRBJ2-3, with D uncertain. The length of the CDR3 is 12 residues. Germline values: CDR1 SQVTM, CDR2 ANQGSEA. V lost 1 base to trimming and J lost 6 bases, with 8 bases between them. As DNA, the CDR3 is TGCAGCGTTGAAGTGGACCCCGATACGCAGTATTTT. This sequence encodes CSVEVDPDTQYF.

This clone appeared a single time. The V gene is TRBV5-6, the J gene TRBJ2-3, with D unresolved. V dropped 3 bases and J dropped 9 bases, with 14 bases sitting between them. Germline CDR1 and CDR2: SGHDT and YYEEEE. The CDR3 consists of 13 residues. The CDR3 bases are TGTGCCAGCAGCTCCCTCACTGGAGCGACGCAGTATTTT. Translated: CASSSLTGATQYF.

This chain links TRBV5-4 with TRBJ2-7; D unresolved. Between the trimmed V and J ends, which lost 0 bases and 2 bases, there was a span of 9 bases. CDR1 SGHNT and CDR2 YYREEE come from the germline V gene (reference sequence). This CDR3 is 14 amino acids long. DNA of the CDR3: TGTGCCAGCAGCTTGGCTGGGCTTACCTACGAGCAGTACTTC. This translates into CASSLAGLTYEQYF. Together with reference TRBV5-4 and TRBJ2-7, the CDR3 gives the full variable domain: ETGVTQSPTHLIKTRGQQVTLRCSSQSGHNTVSWYQQALGQGPQFIFQYYREEENGRGNFPPRFSGLQFPNYSSELNVNALELDDSALYLCASSLAGLTYEQYFGPGTRLTVT.

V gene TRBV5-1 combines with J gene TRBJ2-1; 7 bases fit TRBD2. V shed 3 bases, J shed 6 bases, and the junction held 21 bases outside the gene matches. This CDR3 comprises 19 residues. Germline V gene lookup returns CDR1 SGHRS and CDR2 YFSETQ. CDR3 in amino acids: CASSSPPGLDMMPGNEQFF. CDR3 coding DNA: TGCGCCAGCAGCTCACCCCCCGGACTAGACATGATGCCGGGCAATGAGCAGTTCTTC.

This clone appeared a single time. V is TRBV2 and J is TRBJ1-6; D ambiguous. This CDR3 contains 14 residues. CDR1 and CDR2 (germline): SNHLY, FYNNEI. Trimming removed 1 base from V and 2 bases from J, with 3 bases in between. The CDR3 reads CASSEGAYNSPLHF. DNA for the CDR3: TGTGCCAGCAGTGAAGGGGCCTATAATTCACCCCTCCACTTT.

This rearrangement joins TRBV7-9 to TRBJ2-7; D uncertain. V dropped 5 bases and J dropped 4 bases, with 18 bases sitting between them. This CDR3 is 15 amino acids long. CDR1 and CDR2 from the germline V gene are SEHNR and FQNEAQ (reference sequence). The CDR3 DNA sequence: TGTGCCAGCAGCCCCCGGACCGGTATATTGTACGAGCAGTACTTC. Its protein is CASSPRTGILYEQYF.

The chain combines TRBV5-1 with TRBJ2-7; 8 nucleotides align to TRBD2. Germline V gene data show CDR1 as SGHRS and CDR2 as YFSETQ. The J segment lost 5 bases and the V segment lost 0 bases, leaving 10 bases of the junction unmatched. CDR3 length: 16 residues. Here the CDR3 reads CASSLDPSGRRNEQYF. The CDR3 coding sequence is TGCGCCAGCAGCTTGGATCCCAGCGGGAGAAGGAACGAGCAGTACTTC. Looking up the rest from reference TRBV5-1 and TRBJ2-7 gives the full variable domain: KAGVTQTPRYLIKTRGQQVTLSCSPISGHRSVSWYQQTPGQGLQFLFEYFSETQRNKGNFPGRFSGRQFSNSRSEMNVSTLELGDSALYLCASSLDPSGRRNEQYFGPGTRLTVT.

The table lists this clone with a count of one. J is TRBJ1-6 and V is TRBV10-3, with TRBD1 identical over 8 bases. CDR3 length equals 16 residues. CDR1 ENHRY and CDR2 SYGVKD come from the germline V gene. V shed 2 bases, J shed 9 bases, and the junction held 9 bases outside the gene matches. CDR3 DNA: TGTGCCATCAGTGAGCCGGCAGGGGGCATTATTTCACCCCTCCACTTT. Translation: CAISEPAGGIISPLHF.

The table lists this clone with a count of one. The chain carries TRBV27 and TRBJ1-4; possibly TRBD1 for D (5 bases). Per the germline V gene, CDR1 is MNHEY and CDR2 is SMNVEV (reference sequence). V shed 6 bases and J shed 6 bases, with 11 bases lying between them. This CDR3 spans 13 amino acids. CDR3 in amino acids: CASSLGGDEKLFF. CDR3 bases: TGTGCCAGCAGCCTAGGAGGGGATGAAAAACTGTTTTTT.

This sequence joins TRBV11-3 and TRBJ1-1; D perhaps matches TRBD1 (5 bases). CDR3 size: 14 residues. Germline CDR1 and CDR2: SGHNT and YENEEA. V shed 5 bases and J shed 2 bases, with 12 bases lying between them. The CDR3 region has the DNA TGTGCCAGCAGCGGAAGTAGGGGAAACACTGAAGCTTTCTTT. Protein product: CASSGSRGNTEAFF. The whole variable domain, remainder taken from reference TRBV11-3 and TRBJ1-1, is EAGVVQSPRYKIIEKKQPVAFWCNPISGHNTLYWYLQNLGQGPELLIRYENEEAVDDSQLPKDRFSAERLKGVDSTLKIQPAELGDSAVYLCASSGSRGNTEAFFGQGTRLTVV.

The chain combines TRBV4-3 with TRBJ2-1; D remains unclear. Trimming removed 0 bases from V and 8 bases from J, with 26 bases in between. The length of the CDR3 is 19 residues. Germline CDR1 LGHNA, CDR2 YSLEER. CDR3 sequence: CASSQDTIRPTMIFYEQFF. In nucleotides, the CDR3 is TGCGCCAGCAGCCAAGATACCATAAGGCCAACAATGATATTTTATGAGCAGTTCTTC.

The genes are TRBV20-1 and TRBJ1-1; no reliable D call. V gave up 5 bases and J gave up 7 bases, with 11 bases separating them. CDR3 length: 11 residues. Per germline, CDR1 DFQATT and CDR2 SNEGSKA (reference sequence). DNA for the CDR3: TGCAGTGCTGTCTTTCAGAATGAAGCTTTCTTT. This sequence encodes CSAVFQNEAFF.